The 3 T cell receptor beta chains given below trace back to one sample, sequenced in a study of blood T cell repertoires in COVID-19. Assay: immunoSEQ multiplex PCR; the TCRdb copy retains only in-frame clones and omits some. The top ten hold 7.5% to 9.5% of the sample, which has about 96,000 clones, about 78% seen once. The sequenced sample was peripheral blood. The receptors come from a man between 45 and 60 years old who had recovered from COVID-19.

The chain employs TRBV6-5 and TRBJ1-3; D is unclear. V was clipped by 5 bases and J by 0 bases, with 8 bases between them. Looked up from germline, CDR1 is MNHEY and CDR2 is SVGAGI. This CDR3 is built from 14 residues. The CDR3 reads CASSQRNSGNTIYF. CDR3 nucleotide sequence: TGTGCCAGCAGTCAGCGGAACTCTGGAAACACCATATATTTT.

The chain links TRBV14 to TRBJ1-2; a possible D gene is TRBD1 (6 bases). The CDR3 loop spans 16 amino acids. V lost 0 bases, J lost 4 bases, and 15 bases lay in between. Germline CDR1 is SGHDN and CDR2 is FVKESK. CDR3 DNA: TGTGCCAGCAGCCAAGATGGGGGGGCGAGTATCTATGGCTACACCTTC. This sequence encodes CASSQDGGASIYGYTF.

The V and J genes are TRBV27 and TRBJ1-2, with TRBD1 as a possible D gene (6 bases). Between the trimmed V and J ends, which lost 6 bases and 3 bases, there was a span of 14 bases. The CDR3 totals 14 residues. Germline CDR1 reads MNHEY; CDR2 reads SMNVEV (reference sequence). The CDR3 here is CASRGTISDYGYTF. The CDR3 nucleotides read TGTGCCAGCAGGGGGACAATTTCGGACTATGGCTACACCTTC.